This paragraph reports one TCR beta chain. The sample belongs to a study of blood T cell repertoires in COVID-19. Overall study context: PBMCs, B-cell-depleted T cells, or T cells provided the cDNA or gDNA that made up the material.

Some clones are missing from TCRdb's copy, which holds only in-frame ones; the method was immunoSEQ multiplex PCR. This table has about 54,000 clones, roughly 86% appearing once. Germline CDR1 MDHEN, CDR2 SYDVKM. CDR3 length: 16 residues. V dropped 1 base and J dropped 0 bases, with 10 bases sitting between them. The chain carries TRBV28 and TRBJ1-3, with D perhaps TRBD1 (6 bases). Material: peripheral blood. The receptor comes from a man in his forties or fifties with COVID-19, enrolled during active disease. CDR3 in amino acids: CASSLSGVGSGNTIYF. CDR3 coding DNA: TGTGCCAGCAGTTTATCAGGGGTCGGCTCTGGAAACACCATATATTTT.